This T cell receptor (beta chain) was documented in a study of cytomegalovirus exposure and HLA in healthy donors. Whole-study results and caveats: Exclusion as indistinguishable affected some V segments, including TRBV6-2 and TRBV6-3.

The PCR used 60 Vbeta and 13 Jbeta primers. Assay used: immunoSEQ multiplex PCR; TCRdb lists only in-frame clones, some missing. The repertoire holds just over 200,000 clones, roughly 68% seen once, with 2.6% in the top ten. The germline V gene has CDR1 MNHEY and CDR2 SVGAGI. The CDR3 extends over 12 amino acids. The ends were cut back, 4 bases at V and 4 bases at J, with 8 bases in the middle. Concerning this clone itself: Its antigen is not identified.

The TCR comes from a man aged 35 to 55 in good health and CMV-seropositive. The chain employs TRBV6-5 and TRBJ2-7; tentatively, D is TRBD1 (6 bases). What was sequenced was PBMCs. The CDR3 coding sequence is TGTGCCAGCAGTTTACAGGGTTACGAGCAGTACTTC. Protein product: CASSLQGYEQYF.